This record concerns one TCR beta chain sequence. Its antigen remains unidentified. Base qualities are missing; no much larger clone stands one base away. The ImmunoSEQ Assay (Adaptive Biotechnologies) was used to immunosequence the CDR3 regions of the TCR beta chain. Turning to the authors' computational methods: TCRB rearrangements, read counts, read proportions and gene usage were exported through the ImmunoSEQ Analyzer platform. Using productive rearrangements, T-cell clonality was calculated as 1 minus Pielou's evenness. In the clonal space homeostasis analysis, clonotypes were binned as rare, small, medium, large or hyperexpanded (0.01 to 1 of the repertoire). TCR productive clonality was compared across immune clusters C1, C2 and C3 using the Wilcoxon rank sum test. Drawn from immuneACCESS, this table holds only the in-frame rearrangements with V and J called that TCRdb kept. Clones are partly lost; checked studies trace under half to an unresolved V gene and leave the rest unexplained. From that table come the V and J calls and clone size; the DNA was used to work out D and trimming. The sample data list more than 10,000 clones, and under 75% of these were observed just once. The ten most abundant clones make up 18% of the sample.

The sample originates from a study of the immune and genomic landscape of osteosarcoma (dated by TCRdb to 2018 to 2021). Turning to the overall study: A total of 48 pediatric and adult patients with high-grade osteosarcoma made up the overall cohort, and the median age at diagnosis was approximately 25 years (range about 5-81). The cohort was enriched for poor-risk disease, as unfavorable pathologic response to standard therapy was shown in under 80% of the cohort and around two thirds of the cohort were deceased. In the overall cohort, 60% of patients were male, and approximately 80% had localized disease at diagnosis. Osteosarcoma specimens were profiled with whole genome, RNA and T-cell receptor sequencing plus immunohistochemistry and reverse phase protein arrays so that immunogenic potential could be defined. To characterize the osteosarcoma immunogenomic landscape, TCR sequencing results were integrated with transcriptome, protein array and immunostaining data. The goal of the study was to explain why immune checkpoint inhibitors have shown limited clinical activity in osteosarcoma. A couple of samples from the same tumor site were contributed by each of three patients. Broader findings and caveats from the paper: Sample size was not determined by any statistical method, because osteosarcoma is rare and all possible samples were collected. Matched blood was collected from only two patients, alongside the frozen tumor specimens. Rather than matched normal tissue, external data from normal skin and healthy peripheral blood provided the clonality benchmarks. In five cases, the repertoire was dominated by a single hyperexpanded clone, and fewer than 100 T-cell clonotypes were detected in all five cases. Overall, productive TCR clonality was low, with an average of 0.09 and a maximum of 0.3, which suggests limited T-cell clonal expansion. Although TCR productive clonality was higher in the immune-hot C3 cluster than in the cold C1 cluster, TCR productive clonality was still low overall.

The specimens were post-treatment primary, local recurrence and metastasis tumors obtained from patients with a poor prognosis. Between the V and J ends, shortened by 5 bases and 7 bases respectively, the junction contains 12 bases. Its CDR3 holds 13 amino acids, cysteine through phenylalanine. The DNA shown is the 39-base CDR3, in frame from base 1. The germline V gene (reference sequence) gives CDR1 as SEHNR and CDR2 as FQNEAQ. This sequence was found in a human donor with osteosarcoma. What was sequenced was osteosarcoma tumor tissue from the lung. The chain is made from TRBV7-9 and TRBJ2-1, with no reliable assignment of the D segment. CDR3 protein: CASSTLVRNEQFF. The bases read TGTGCCAGCAGCACCCTAGTACGGAATGAGCAGTTCTTC.